The subject of this entry is one TCR beta chain. Its specificity is unknown. These data come from a study of CD8 T cells in ankylosing spondylitis. Regarding the study as a whole: Peripheral blood held disease-linked clones only at relatively low frequency, and these were CD8+. Ankylosing spondylitis blood appeared to carry a characteristic TCR beta motif of roughly eight highly homologous variants.

It was by quantitative 5'-RACE with molecular barcodes that TCR beta libraries were made. TCRdb processed the 5' RACE reads anew with MiXCR; each CDR3 protein has one entry. In the table there are roughly 250,000 distinct CDR3 sequences, around 7.8% of which are singletons. V shed 5 bases, J shed 1 base, and the junction held 11 bases outside the gene matches. The CDR3 is made up of 17 amino acids. Sequenced input: blood, either unsorted or a sorted T cell fraction (not recorded which). This sequence was found in a male donor with ankylosing spondylitis or in good health (not recorded which). The chain joins TRBV12-3 or TRBV12-4 to TRBJ2-3; 8 bases agree with TRBD1. This CDR3 is CASSPRGLARGTDTQYF. DNA for the CDR3: TGTGCCAGCAGTCCCAGGGGGCTAGCGCGGGGCACAGATACGCAGTATTTT.